This entry lists 8 T cell receptor beta chains sequenced from one sample in a study of Ad26.COV2.S vaccination and SARS-CoV-2 variants. Regarding treatment: some 20 received Ad26.COV2.S at low or high dose, single or two shots; about 5 received placebo; per-sample allocation not given. Repertoires come from day 63 after the first vaccine or placebo injection. The assay was immunoSEQ multiplex PCR, and TCRdb's table has in-frame clones only and misses some. The profile shows about 350,000 clones, roughly nine tenths of them singletons. The material was peripheral blood, obtained in a trial of Ad26.COV2.S vaccine versus placebo. These receptors came from a person aged 18-65 years who received the Ad26.COV2.S COVID-19 vaccine or a placebo.

A few counts support this clone. This chain connects TRBV18 to TRBJ1-5; D unresolved. V was pared by 2 bases and J by 5 bases, with 7 bases between. Germline V gene lookup returns CDR1 KGHSH and CDR2 LQKENI. The CDR3 extends over 13 amino acids. The CDR3 bases are TGTGCCAGCTCACCAAACAAAGATCAGCCCCAGCATTTT. It yields the protein CASSPNKDQPQHF.

The chain recombines TRBV10-3 with TRBJ1-6; D uncertain. V was shortened by 0 bases and J by 8 bases, with 8 bases between the two germline ends. The CDR3 covers 14 residues. Germline V lookup: CDR1 ENHRY, CDR2 SYGVKD. CDR3 sequence (DNA): TGTGCCATCAGTGAGTCGATGTTGGATTCACCCCTCCACTTT. Its protein is CAISESMLDSPLHF.

The chain is built from TRBV2 and TRBJ2-5; TRBD2 matches at 14 bases. Germline-derived CDR1 and CDR2 are SNHLY and FYNNEI. Unmatched junction bases numbered 13, after V lost 8 bases and J lost 5 bases. The CDR3 has 17 residues. The CDR3: CASLGGLAGELLETQYF. CDR3 nucleotide sequence: TGTGCCAGCCTAGGGGGACTAGCGGGAGAATTGTTGGAGACCCAGTACTTC.

V usage is TRBV30 and J usage is TRBJ1-4, with D tentatively TRBD1 (6 bases). This CDR3 has 14 residues. From germline, CDR1 is GTSNPN and CDR2 SVGIG (reference sequence). Trimming removed 0 bases at V and 6 bases at J, with 11 bases between. The DNA of the CDR3 is TGTGCCTGGAGTGTACTGGGGGCGCATGAAAAACTGTTTTTT. Translation gives CAWSVLGAHEKLFF.

This chain uses TRBV6-2 or TRBV6-3 with TRBJ1-1; perhaps TRBD1 as D (5 bases). CDR1 MNHEY and CDR2 SVGEGT come from the germline V gene. Trimming pared 0 bases from V and 4 bases from J, leaving 9 bases between. The CDR3 runs to 14 residues. This CDR3 is CASSYSGGTTEAFF. CDR3 coding DNA: TGTGCCAGCAGTTACTCGGGGGGTACCACTGAAGCTTTCTTT.

V usage is TRBV14 and J usage is TRBJ1-1, with D hard to call. The V and J ends lost 1 base and 4 bases respectively, with 4 bases between them. Germline V gene sequence: CDR1 SGHDN, CDR2 FVKESK. The CDR3 has 12 residues. The DNA for the CDR3 is TGTGCCAGCAGCCAAGGACGCACTGAAGCTTTCTTT. Its protein product is CASSQGRTEAFF.

The chain has TRBV5-1 and TRBJ2-2; the D gene is possibly TRBD1 (5 bases). The germline V gene encodes CDR1 SGHRS and CDR2 YFSETQ. The V gene lost 4 bases and the J gene lost 2 bases, with 6 bases spanning the gap. The CDR3 contains 13 residues. CDR3 nucleotide sequence: TGCGCCAGCAGCGGACACAACACCGGGGAGCTGTTTTTT. Amino acid sequence: CASSGHNTGELFF.

The chain couples TRBV6-5 to TRBJ1-4; 9 bases map to TRBD1. The germline V gene encodes CDR1 MNHEY and CDR2 SVGAGI. The CDR3 is 16 amino acids. Germline trimming cut 0 bases from V and 7 bases from J; bases unmatched to any gene: 6. CDR3: CASSYSTGGNGEKLFF. In nucleotides, the CDR3 is TGTGCCAGCAGTTACTCGACAGGGGGAAATGGTGAAAAACTGTTTTTT.